The clone carrying this T cell receptor (beta chain) has at least ten counts. Its antigen is still unknown. This sample stems from a study of prognosis after radiotherapy for stage I lung cancer. Overall study context: Histology showed adenocarcinoma in 11 to 12 patients versus squamous cell carcinoma in over five. Not a single patient was given any concurrent therapy alongside stereotactic body radiotherapy, also referred to as SBRT.

Study results and caveats: Reportedly, the usage of TRBV and TRBJ genes was not the same in patients with and without metastases.

Amplification of the TCR beta CDR3 (from genomic DNA) was done by two-round multiplex PCR. Gene-specific primers for each TRBV and TRBJ gene drove first-round PCR. TCRdb analysed the multiplex PCR reads with MiXCR anew, one entry per CDR3 protein. The sample gives 30,000 to 40,000 distinct CDR3 sequences, approximately 32% of which show up once; roughly a quarter is in the top ten. Germline CDR1 is MNHNS and CDR2 is SASEGT. The CDR3 is made up of 13 amino acids. V lost 3 bases and J 5 bases, leaving 10 bases between the germline ends. Sample collection consisted of approximately 6.5 milliliters of peripheral blood drawn at each of two time points.

Sequencing used PBMCs, obtained before or after stereotactic body radiation therapy (not recorded which). This rearrangement joins TRBV6-1 to TRBJ2-5, with D unresolved. The clonotype was recovered from a donor over 45 with non-small cell lung cancer. Written as DNA, the CDR3 is TGTGCCAGCAGTGATTCATGGGCTGAGACCCAGTACTTC. Protein: CASSDSWAETQYF.